The clone carrying this T cell receptor (beta chain) was observed a few times. Its antigen remains unidentified. cDNA synthesis used the whole RNA isolate, giving expressed TCRB sequences. TCRdb's table, derived via immunoSEQ multiplex PCR, lists solely in-frame clones and lacks some. The table records about 650,000 clones, roughly 12% of them present only once. This sample is part of a study of beta chain features in type 1 diabetes. Study as a whole: Similarity in age, gender and cell yields was seen between patients and healthy donors.

Whole-study findings and limits: Significant though moderate, a shortening of TCRB CDR3s appeared in all four CD4+ subsets of Type 1 diabetes patients. The naive, central memory and Treg TCRB repertoires looked more alike in patients than they did in healthy donors.

CDR3 length: 14 residues. Germline lookup yields CDR1 SNHLY and CDR2 FYNNEI. V was clipped by 3 bases and J by 5 bases, with 13 bases between them. The clonotype was recovered from a man between 25 and 39 years old with type 1 diabetes. The V gene is TRBV2, the J gene TRBJ2-5; possible D gene TRBD2, 6 bases. What was sequenced was naive CD4+ T cells from blood. Here the CDR3 reads CASSDGGLRETQYF. Written as DNA, the CDR3 is TGTGCCAGCAGTGATGGAGGGTTGCGGGAGACCCAGTACTTC.